The rows below give T cell receptor beta chains drawn from one sample of a study of cytomegalovirus exposure and HLA in healthy donors. Clones were read by immunoSEQ multiplex PCR, and TCRdb kept only the in-frame ones, dropping some. Of about 140,000 clones listed, about 75% are singletons. The specimen sequenced was PBMCs. These receptors were obtained from a man between 25 and 39 years old in good health and CMV-seronegative. Both conserved end residues are part of each CDR3. The D gene is left open where the match is weak. The size field is filled for only some rows; it gives once, few, many or a size class.

clone_size,d_call,j_call,v_call,cdr3_nt,cdr3_aa
NA,TRBD1,TRBJ2-7,TRBV9,TGTGCCAGCAGCGCCAACCCTCGGGACAGTCCCTACGAGCAGTACTTC,CASSANPRDSPYEQYF
NA,TRBD1,TRBJ1-2,TRBV6-5,TGTGCCAGCAGTTACACAGGGGGCGATGGCTACACCTTC,CASSYTGGDGYTF
NA,TRBD1,TRBJ1-4,TRBV6-6,TGTGCCAGCAGTTCCCGACAGGGCGCAACTAATGAAAAACTGTTTTTT,CASSSRQGATNEKLFF
NA,NA,TRBJ2-3,TRBV9,TGTGCCAGCAGCGTAAGCGGGAGCACAGATACGCAGTATTTT,CASSVSGSTDTQYF
NA,TRBD1,TRBJ1-2,TRBV7-9,TGTGCCAGCAGCTTAGGGGGACAGCCGATTTTCGAGGGCTACACCTTC,CASSLGGQPIFEGYTF
NA,TRBD1,TRBJ2-7,TRBV6-1,TGTGCCAGCAGCCGGGACAGGGCGTACGAGCAGTACTTC,CASSRDRAYEQYF
few,TRBD1,TRBJ1-1,TRBV18,TGTGCCAGCTCGCCTCCAGGGGGCACTGAAGCTTTCTTT,CASSPPGGTEAFF
NA,NA,TRBJ1-2,TRBV7-2,TGTGCCAGCAAGGACAGTGGCTACACCTTC,CASKDSGYTF
NA,TRBD2,TRBJ2-2,TRBV6-1,TGTGCCAGCAGTGAACTGGGACTAGCGGGAGTCGGCGCCGGGGAGCTGTTTTTT,CASSELGLAGVGAGELFF
NA,TRBD2,TRBJ2-7,TRBV6-1,TGTGCCAGCAGTGAAGGACTAGCGGGAGCCTACGAGCAGTACTTC,CASSEGLAGAYEQYF
NA,TRBD1,TRBJ2-5,TRBV7-2,TGTGCCAGCAGCTACAGGGGGCGCAAGGAGACCCAGTACTTC,CASSYRGRKETQYF
NA,TRBD2,TRBJ2-2,TRBV27,TGTGCCAGCAGTTTATGGGGGGGGACCGGGGAGCTGTTTTTT,CASSLWGGTGELFF
few,TRBD2,TRBJ2-2,TRBV4-1,TGCGCCAGCAGCCAAGGCAGCGGGGATAACACCGGGGAGCTGTTTTTT,CASSQGSGDNTGELFF
few,TRBD2,TRBJ2-5,TRBV5-1,TGCGCCAGCAGCTTGGAGCCTAGCGGGATTCTAGAGACCCAGTACTTC,CASSLEPSGILETQYF
NA,TRBD1,TRBJ1-1,TRBV10-2,TGCGCCAGCAGGTTGGGGACAGTGAACACTGAAGCTTTCTTT,CASRLGTVNTEAFF
NA,NA,TRBJ2-1,TRBV11-3,TGTGCCAGCAGCACACTTCAGGAGGGAGGTGAGCAGTTCTTC,CASSTLQEGGEQFF
NA,NA,TRBJ2-7,TRBV4-2,TGTGCCAGCAGCCGCAGGGACTCCGGGAGCTCCTACGAGCAGTACTTC,CASSRRDSGSSYEQYF
NA,TRBD1,TRBJ2-7,TRBV29-1,TGCAGCGTTGATAACCCAGGGGGCTCCTACGAGCAGTACTTC,CSVDNPGGSYEQYF
NA,NA,TRBJ1-1,TRBV7-9,TGTTCCAGCACCCCGATCTGGGGGGATAACACTGAAGCTTTCTTT,CSSTPIWGDNTEAFF
NA,NA,TRBJ1-2,TRBV15,TGTGCCACCAGCAGAGCTGGGCAGGGTGTTGGGGGCTACACCTTC,CATSRAGQGVGGYTF
NA,NA,TRBJ1-6,TRBV6-1,TGTGCCAGCAGTGAAGAGCGAGTAGCCTATAATTCACCCCTCCACTTT,CASSEERVAYNSPLHF
NA,TRBD1,TRBJ2-7,TRBV19,TGTGCCAGTAGTATCGCCCGGGACAGCTCCTACGAGCAGTACTTC,CASSIARDSSYEQYF
NA,NA,TRBJ2-7,TRBV5-4,TGTGCCAGCAGCTCGATGGCAGGGGCGGCCTACGAGCAGTACTTC,CASSSMAGAAYEQYF
NA,TRBD2,TRBJ2-3,TRBV7-9,TGTGCCAGCAGCTTTGGGGGGGATACAGATACGCAGTATTTT,CASSFGGDTDTQYF
NA,TRBD1,TRBJ1-4,TRBV7-6,TGTGCCAGCAGCCCCGGGACAGTGGGTGAAAAACTGTTTTTT,CASSPGTVGEKLFF
NA,TRBD2,TRBJ2-2,TRBV30,TGTGCCTGGCCCCCGGGACTAGCGGGGGGGCGGGACACCGGGGAGCTGTTTTTT,CAWPPGLAGGRDTGELFF
NA,NA,TRBJ1-2,TRBV19,TGTGCCAGTAGTATAGCAGGAACAAGCTCTAACTATGGCTACACCTTC,CASSIAGTSSNYGYTF
NA,NA,TRBJ1-6,TRBV7-2,TGTGCCAGCAGCTTAGCGAAAACAAGACAGATAACCAATTCACCCCTCCACTTT,CASSLAKTRQITNSPLHF
once,NA,TRBJ2-3,TRBV2,TGTGCCAGCAGGGGGCTCCTGGCTTCAGATACGCAGTATTTT,CASRGLLASDTQYF
NA,NA,TRBJ1-1,TRBV19,TGTGCCAGTACCCCGAGGAGAGGGTGGGCTGAAGCTTTCTTT,CASTPRRGWAEAFF
NA,NA,TRBJ1-3,TRBV11-2,TGTGCCAGCAGCCCTGGGGCAAGGGGATACTCTGGAAACACCATATATTTT,CASSPGARGYSGNTIYF
NA,TRBD2,TRBJ2-4,TRBV5-1,TGCGCCAGCCGGACTAGCGGGGGTCTAAACAGTCAGTACTTC,CASRTSGGLNSQYF
few,TRBD1,TRBJ1-4,TRBV4-1,TGCGCCAGCAGCCACCTCGGACAGGGGGGTCATGAAAAACTGTTTTTT,CASSHLGQGGHEKLFF
NA,TRBD2,TRBJ2-3,TRBV4-2,TGTGCCAGCAGCCAAGATATAGGAGGGCGGGGGGCGGATACGCAGTATTTT,CASSQDIGGRGADTQYF
once,TRBD2,TRBJ2-3,TRBV7-2,TGTGCCAGCAGCCCCGTATCTCAGCGGGGGACTTTCACAGATACGCAGTATTTT,CASSPVSQRGTFTDTQYF
NA,NA,TRBJ2-5,TRBV5-5,TGTGCCAGCAGCCCCCGGCGACCGCAAGCGGTCCGGGAGACCCAGTACTTC,CASSPRRPQAVRETQYF
NA,TRBD2,TRBJ2-6,TRBV6-5,TGTGCCAGCAGGCCGGGGGGGGCTGGGGCCAACGGCCTGACTTTC,CASRPGGAGANGLTF
NA,NA,TRBJ1-1,TRBV6-6,TGTGCCAGCATTTCTGGGACATTCGTGACTGAAGCTTTCTTT,CASISGTFVTEAFF
NA,NA,TRBJ2-7,TRBV7-9,TGTGCCAGCAGCCCCACAGCCGGCTACGAGCAGTACTTC,CASSPTAGYEQYF
few,NA,TRBJ1-6,TRBV28,TGTGCCAGCAGCCCCCCCGGCTCCTATAATTCACCCCTCCACTTT,CASSPPGSYNSPLHF
NA,TRBD1,TRBJ2-2,TRBV5-1,TGCGCCAGCAGCTTATGGACAGGGGGCGGCGGGGAGCTGTTTTTT,CASSLWTGGGGELFF
NA,NA,TRBJ2-3,TRBV30,TGTGCCTGGAGTCCGACGGGAGCCGATACGCAGTATTTT,CAWSPTGADTQYF
few,NA,TRBJ2-7,TRBV6-5,TGTGCCAGCAGCCCTGCAGGGACTCCTTCCTACGAGCAGTACTTC,CASSPAGTPSYEQYF
NA,TRBD2,TRBJ2-2,TRBV15,TGTGCCACCAGCAGCGGCGGGACTAGCGGGTCCGAGGAGCTGTTTTTT,CATSSGGTSGSEELFF
once,TRBD1,TRBJ1-2,TRBV5-1,TGCGCCAGCACCCCCGGGGACAGAAATGGCTACATCTTC,CASTPGDRNGYIF
NA,NA,TRBJ2-1,TRBV28,TGTGCCAGCAGTTTACCCCAGGGGATGCAGGGTGAGCAGTTCTTC,CASSLPQGMQGEQFF
NA,NA,TRBJ2-7,TRBV6-1,TGTGCCAGCAAAGCTGACATCCCCTACGAGCAGTACTTC,CASKADIPYEQYF
NA,TRBD2,TRBJ2-1,TRBV27,TGTGCCAGCAGTCCGACTAGCGGTCTCAGGGATGAGCAGTTCTTC,CASSPTSGLRDEQFF
NA,TRBD1,TRBJ1-1,TRBV7-2,TGTGCCAGCAGCTTATCCAGACAGGGAGGAACTGAAGCTTTCTTT,CASSLSRQGGTEAFF
once,TRBD1,TRBJ1-6,TRBV2,TGTGCCAGCAGTGAAGTGTCGGGACAGGGGAATTCACCCCTCCACTTT,CASSEVSGQGNSPLHF
NA,TRBD1,TRBJ1-1,TRBV29-1,TGCAGCGCAGACAGGGGCCCCATGAACACTGAAGCTTTCTTT,CSADRGPMNTEAFF
NA,NA,TRBJ1-1,TRBV7-9,TGTGCCAGCAGCTTAGGTTCGGGAGGTCTCACTGAAGCTTTCTTT,CASSLGSGGLTEAFF
NA,NA,TRBJ2-3,TRBV6-5,TGTGCCAGCAGTCACCTCCCTAGACCAGATACGCAGTATTTT,CASSHLPRPDTQYF